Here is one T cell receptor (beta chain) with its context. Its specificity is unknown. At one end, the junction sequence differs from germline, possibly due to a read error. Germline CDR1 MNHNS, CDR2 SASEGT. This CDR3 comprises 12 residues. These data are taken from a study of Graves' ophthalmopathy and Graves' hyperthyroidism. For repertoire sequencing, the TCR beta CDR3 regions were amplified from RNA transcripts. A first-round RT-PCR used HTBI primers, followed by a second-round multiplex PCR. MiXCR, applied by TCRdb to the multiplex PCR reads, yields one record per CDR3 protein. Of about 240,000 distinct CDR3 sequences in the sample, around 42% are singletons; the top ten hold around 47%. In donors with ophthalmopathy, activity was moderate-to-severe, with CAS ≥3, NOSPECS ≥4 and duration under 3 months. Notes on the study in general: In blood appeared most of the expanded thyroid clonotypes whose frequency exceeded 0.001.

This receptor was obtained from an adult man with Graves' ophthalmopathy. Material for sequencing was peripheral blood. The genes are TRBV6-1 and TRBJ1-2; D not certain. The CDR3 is CVSSDPYSGYTF. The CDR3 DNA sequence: TGTGTCAGCAGTGATCCGTACTCTGGCTACACCTTC.